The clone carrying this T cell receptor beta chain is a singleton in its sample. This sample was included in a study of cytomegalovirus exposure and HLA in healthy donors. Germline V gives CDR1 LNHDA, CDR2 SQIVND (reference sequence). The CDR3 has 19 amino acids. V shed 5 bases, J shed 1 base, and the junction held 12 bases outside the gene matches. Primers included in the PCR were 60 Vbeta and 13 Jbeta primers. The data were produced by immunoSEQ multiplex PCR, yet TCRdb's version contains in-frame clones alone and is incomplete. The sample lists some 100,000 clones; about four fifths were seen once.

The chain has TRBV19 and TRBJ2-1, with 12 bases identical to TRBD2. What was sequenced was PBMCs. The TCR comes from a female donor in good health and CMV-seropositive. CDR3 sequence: CASSLLAGGNLRSYNEQFF. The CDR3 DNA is TGTGCCAGTAGTTTACTAGCGGGGGGAAACCTTCGGTCCTACAATGAGCAGTTCTTC.